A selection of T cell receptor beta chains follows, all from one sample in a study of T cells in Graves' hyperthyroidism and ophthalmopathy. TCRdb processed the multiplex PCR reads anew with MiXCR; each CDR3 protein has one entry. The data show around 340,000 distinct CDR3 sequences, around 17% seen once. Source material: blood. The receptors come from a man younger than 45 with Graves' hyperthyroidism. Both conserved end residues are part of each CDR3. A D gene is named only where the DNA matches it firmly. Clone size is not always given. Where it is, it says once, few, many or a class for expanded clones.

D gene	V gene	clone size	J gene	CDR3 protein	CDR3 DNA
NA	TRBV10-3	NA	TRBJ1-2	CAISESPRQYGYTF	TGTGCCATCAGTGAGTCCCCCCGACAGTATGGCTACACCTTC
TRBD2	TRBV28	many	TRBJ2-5	CASSLRLAATQETQYF	TGTGCCAGCAGCCTCCGACTAGCGGCAACCCAAGAGACCCAGTACTTC
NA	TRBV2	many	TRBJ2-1	CASSARGSKGQFF	TGTGCCAGCAGCGCCAGAGGCTCTAAGGGGCAGTTCTTC
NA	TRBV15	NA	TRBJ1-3	CATSRESRSGNTTYF	TGTGCCACCAGCAGAGAGAGCCGCTCTGGAAACACCACATATTTT
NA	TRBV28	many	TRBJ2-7	CASSLSPREQYF	TGTGCCAGCAGTTTAAGCCCCAGGGAGCAGTACTTC
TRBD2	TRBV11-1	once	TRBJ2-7	CASSQGGRAGRGYEQYF	TGTGCCAGCAGCCAAGGAGGAAGAGCGGGGAGAGGGTACGAGCAGTACTTC
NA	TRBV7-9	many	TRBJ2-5	CASSFSPSETQYF	TGTGCCAGCAGCTTCTCTCCGTCGGAGACCCAGTACTTC
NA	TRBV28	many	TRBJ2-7	CASSTPDSPYEQYF	TGTGCCAGCAGCACACCGGACAGCCCCTACGAGCAGTACTTC
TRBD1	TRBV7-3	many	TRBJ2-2	CASSPQGAVFGELFF	TGTGCCAGCAGCCCACAGGGGGCGGTCTTCGGGGAGCTGTTTTTT
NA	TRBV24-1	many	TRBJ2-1	CATSGVTYNEQFF	TGTGCCACCAGTGGGGTTACCTACAATGAGCAGTTCTTC